Each of the 5 T cell receptor beta chains below was sequenced from the same sample in a study of T cells in Graves' hyperthyroidism and ophthalmopathy. Amplification of TCR beta CDR3 regions was performed using RNA transcripts as template. The HTBI set primed first-round TCR CDR3 RT-PCR. MiXCR, run by TCRdb on the multiplex PCR reads, gives a single entry per CDR3 protein. The table includes more than 500,000 distinct CDR3 sequences, about 43% detected once. The specimen sequenced was peripheral blood or thyroid tissue (not recorded which). The receptors come from an adult woman with Graves' disease, either hyperthyroidism or ophthalmopathy (not recorded which).

Many counts were recorded for this clonotype. DNA of the CDR3: TGTGCCAGCAGCCAAGGACTAGCGTACGAGCAGTACTTC. This encodes CASSQGLAYEQYF. This chain uses TRBV3-1 with TRBJ2-7, with TRBD2 identical over 8 bases. Trimming cost V 1 base and J 4 bases; bases outside gene matches: 0. Germline values: CDR1 LGHDT, CDR2 YNNKEL (reference sequence). CDR3 length: 13 amino acids.

CDR3: CASSEALPRQGRTGELFF. The CDR3 DNA reads as TGTGCCAGCAGTGAAGCGCTTCCCCGGCAGGGTCGGACCGGGGAGCTGTTTTTT. The chain recombines TRBV2 with TRBJ2-2; tentative D call: TRBD1 (5 bases). Germline V gives CDR1 SNHLY, CDR2 FYNNEI. This CDR3 has 18 amino acids. V lost 0 bases, J lost 5 bases, and 19 bases lay in between.

The chain couples TRBV12-3 or TRBV12-4 to TRBJ1-1, with 7 bases identical to TRBD1. Trimming at V came to 7 bases and at J to 4 bases, leaving 12 bases not matched to a gene. The CDR3 contains 15 residues. Here the CDR3 reads CASTTTGRRATEAFF. CDR3 nucleotides: TGTGCCAGCACCACGACAGGGAGACGGGCCACTGAAGCTTTCTTT.

This clonotype has more than one count but fewer than ten. The chain is built from TRBV27 and TRBJ2-7, with D perhaps matching TRBD1 or TRBD2 (5 bases each). The CDR3 length is 14 residues. The germline V and J ends were trimmed by 5 bases and 2 bases, with 13 bases remaining between them. The germline CDR1 and CDR2 sequences are MNHEY and SMNVEV (reference sequence). CDR3 coding DNA: TGTGCCAGCAGTATCCGGGACGGACCCTACGAGCAGTACTTC. Translation: CASSIRDGPYEQYF.

This clonotype was observed a few times. The chain carries TRBV27 and TRBJ2-5, with 10 bases that match TRBD2. The V gene's germline CDR1 is MNHEY and CDR2 SMNVEV (reference sequence). With 5 bases clipped from V and 3 bases from J, the junction kept 9 bases outside the gene matches. The CDR3 is 16 residues long. CDR3 in amino acids: CASSPAGGSLEETQYF. In DNA, the CDR3 is TGTGCCAGCAGTCCAGCGGGGGGGAGCTTAGAAGAGACCCAGTACTTC.